This T cell receptor beta chain was sequenced during a study of T cell repertoires in cytomegalovirus infection (dated by TCRdb to between 2018 and 2020). About the full investigation: The HLA type of each donor mattered for the analysis, because public TCR beta signatures pointed to carriage of CMV infection along with the matching HLA type. Study-wide findings and limitations: In the ex vivo response, HLA-C-restricted CMV-specific TCR beta clonotypes were dominant, and in two of eight donors the single most frequent clonotype came from this HLA-C-restricted group. Carriers of CMV infection plus the relevant HLA type were discriminated by the cumulative frequency of public TCR beta family members in the study cohort and in an independent roughly 400-donor cohort.

Reading from cysteine to phenylalanine, the CDR3 counts 14 amino acids. Only the CDR3 DNA is retained, 42 bases long and in frame from the first base. CDR1 and CDR2 (SGHDT, YYEEEE) derive from the germline V gene. Relative to germline, V is 6 bases shorter and J is 7 bases shorter, with 19 bases between their ends. The run used an Illumina HiSeq 1500. In-frame beta chains were kept once TCRdb had trimmed the public reads at Q25 with fastp and called clones with MiXCR. When rows share a CDR3 protein, they turn into one entry using the most common DNA and genes. The sample table contains a few hundred thousand distinct CDR3 sequences; only one count was recorded for roughly 20% of them. Jointly, the top ten make up roughly 18% of the sample. In regard to this clonotype: Its antigen is still unknown. Nothing much larger sits one base from this clone, and base qualities are not available.

The sequence was collected from a human donor in good health (CMV status not recorded). Some clones in this sample may be carry-over from other donors' samples. The receptor chain draws on TRBV5-6 and TRBJ1-2; no confident D gene assignment can be made. Sequenced: CD8+ T cells from PBMCs. The CDR3 in this case is CASTQLNEGLGYTF. DNA sequence: TGTGCCAGCACTCAATTAAACGAGGGTCTTGGCTACACCTTC.